The 22 T cell receptor beta chains in this list originate from one sample, sequenced in a study of Ad26.COV2.S vaccination and SARS-CoV-2 variants. The treatment denotes: 19 received Ad26.COV2.S at low or high dose, single or two shots; roughly five received placebo; per-sample allocation not given. Each sample was drawn 63 days after the first injection (of vaccine or placebo). Libraries were prepared by immunoSEQ multiplex PCR; TCRdb keeps only in-frame clonotypes and omits some of them. The sample yields some 340,000 clones, about 86% seen once. Sequences were derived from peripheral blood, sampled in a trial of Ad26.COV2.S vaccine versus placebo. The receptors were gathered from a person aged 18-65 years who received the Ad26.COV2.S COVID-19 vaccine or a placebo.

This clone was found once. CDR3 amino acids: CASSADREYGYTF. Written as DNA, the CDR3 is TGTGCCAGCAGCGCAGACAGGGAGTATGGCTACACCTTC. The chain employs TRBV9 and TRBJ1-2; 7 nucleotides match TRBD1. Germline trimming cut 3 bases from V and 5 bases from J; bases unmatched to any gene: 4. The CDR3 is 13 amino acids. The germline V gene encodes CDR1 SGDLS and CDR2 YYNGEE.

A few counts support this clone. J is TRBJ1-4 and V is TRBV28; D remains unclear. V was clipped by 2 bases and J by 2 bases, with 9 bases between them. This CDR3 contains 15 residues. Germline CDR1 and CDR2: MDHEN and SYDVKM. CDR3 residues: CASSLSTGTNEKLFF. The CDR3 DNA reads TGTGCCAGCAGTTTAAGTACGGGGACTAATGAAAAACTGTTTTTT.

This rearrangement joins TRBV30 to TRBJ1-2, with a weak D call TRBD1 (6 bases). CDR3 length equals 14 residues. Germline CDR1 reads GTSNPN; CDR2 reads SVGIG (reference sequence). V was cut by 1 base and J by 4 bases, with 13 bases left in between. CDR3 residues: CAWSGVGGGYGYTF. CDR3 bases: TGTGCCTGGAGTGGGGTTGGGGGCGGCTATGGCTACACCTTC.

The genes are TRBV3-1 (or the pseudogene TRBV3-2) and TRBJ1-1; possibly TRBD1 for D (5 bases). The CDR3 consists of 14 residues. Germline V gene lookup returns CDR1 LGHDT and CDR2 YNNKEL (reference sequence). V was shortened by 1 base and J by 12 bases, with 18 bases between the two germline ends. CDR3 amino acids: CASSQGVTGQLSFF. The CDR3 DNA sequence: TGTGCCAGCAGCCAAGGGGTGACGGGGCAGCTATCTTTCTTT.

The chain has TRBV6-5 and TRBJ1-4; TRBD1 might be the D (6 bases). The CDR3 is 13 amino acids. Germline CDR1 MNHEY, CDR2 SVGAGI. Trimming took 6 bases from V and 5 from J, leaving 10 bases between them. This chain's CDR3 is CASRGGRNEKLFF. Written as DNA, the CDR3 is TGTGCCAGCAGAGGGGGGCGGAATGAAAAACTGTTTTTT.

This clone came up once. This rearrangement joins TRBV9 to TRBJ2-5, with D perhaps matching TRBD1 (5 bases). Trimming shortened V by 0 bases and J by 4 bases, and 10 bases separated the two germline ends. The germline gives CDR1 SGDLS, CDR2 YYNGEE. The CDR3 is made up of 14 amino acids. The CDR3 region is CASSVDTGRETQYF. The DNA for the CDR3 is TGTGCCAGCAGCGTAGACACAGGACGAGAGACCCAGTACTTC.

The CDR3 protein is CASSLRSGGQDTEAFF. The CDR3 DNA follows: TGTGCCAGCAGCTTAAGGTCAGGGGGCCAGGACACTGAAGCTTTCTTT. V is TRBV7-2 and J is TRBJ1-1; TRBD1 matches at 8 bases. Germline trimming cut 2 bases from V and 3 bases from J; bases unmatched to any gene: 8. Per germline, CDR1 SGHTA and CDR2 FQGNSA. The CDR3 sequence is 16 residues long. The whole variable domain, remainder taken from reference TRBV7-2 and TRBJ1-1, is GAGVSQSPSNKVTEKGKDVELRCDPISGHTALYWYRQSLGQGLEFLIYFQGNSAPDKSGLPSDRFSAERTGGSVSTLTIQRTQQEDSAVYLCASSLRSGGQDTEAFFGQGTRLTVV.

The chain has TRBV25-1 and TRBJ2-1; 9 nucleotides match TRBD1. This CDR3 has 15 residues. V lost 5 bases to trimming and J lost 4 bases; unmatched junction nucleotides: 6. Germline V lookup: CDR1 MGHDK, CDR2 SYGVNS. The CDR3 nucleotides are TGTGCCAGCAGTACGTACAGGGGGCAATACAATGAGCAGTTCTTC. Translated, it gives CASSTYRGQYNEQFF. Combining the CDR3 with reference TRBV25-1 and TRBJ2-1 gives the whole variable domain EADIYQTPRYLVIGTGKKITLECSQTMGHDKMYWYQQDPGMELHLIHYSYGVNSTEKGDLSSESTVSRIRTEHFPLTLESARPSHTSQYLCASSTYRGQYNEQFFGPGTRLTVL.

The rearrangement uses TRBV6-2 or TRBV6-3 and TRBJ1-1, with unresolved D. The CDR3 loop spans 14 amino acids. Germline V gene sequence: CDR1 MNHEY, CDR2 SVGEGT. The germline V and J ends were trimmed by 0 bases and 7 bases, with 12 bases remaining between them. The CDR3 DNA follows: TGTGCCAGCAGTTACTCGTATGGGGAGAGTGAAGCTTTCTTT. Protein product: CASSYSYGESEAFF.

Written as DNA, the CDR3 is TGTGCCACCAGCCGAGGTCGGACAGTCCGGGGCGATACGCAGTATTTT. As protein: CATSRGRTVRGDTQYF. The J gene is TRBJ2-3, the V gene TRBV15; a possible D gene is TRBD1 (6 bases). Germline V gene sequence: CDR1 LNHNV, CDR2 YYDKDF (reference sequence). With 5 bases removed from V and 6 bases from J, the gap between germline ends came to 21 bases. The length of the CDR3 is 16 residues.

This clone was found a few times. The chain couples TRBV9 to TRBJ1-3, with D uncertain. CDR3 size: 15 residues. Trimming left V 4 bases short and J 0 bases short, with 11 bases between. CDR1 and CDR2 from the germline V gene are SGDLS and YYNGEE. Written as DNA, the CDR3 is TGTGCCAGCAGCCCGAGCAGTATCTCTGGAAACACCATATATTTT. Translated, it gives CASSPSSISGNTIYF.

This sequence joins TRBV11-2 and TRBJ2-7; 12 bases map to TRBD1. V gave up 2 bases and J gave up 10 bases; unmatched junction bases: 12. The germline V gene encodes CDR1 SGHAT and CDR2 FQNNGV. The CDR3 sequence is 16 residues long. Here the CDR3 reads CASSLSGTGGQLYQYF. CDR3 nucleotides: TGTGCCAGCAGCTTATCTGGGACAGGGGGCCAACTATATCAGTACTTC.

The chain recombines TRBV5-4 with TRBJ2-3; TRBD2 agrees at 14 bases. V lost 4 bases, J lost 3 bases, and 4 bases stayed unmatched. The CDR3 has 16 residues. CDR1 is SGHNT and CDR2 is YYREEE in the germline V gene (reference sequence). The CDR3: CASSPTSGGATDTQYF. The CDR3 nucleotides read TGTGCCAGCAGCCCGACTAGCGGGGGGGCAACAGATACGCAGTATTTT. Full variable domain (remainder filled in from reference TRBV5-4 and TRBJ2-3): ETGVTQSPTHLIKTRGQQVTLRCSSQSGHNTVSWYQQALGQGPQFIFQYYREEENGRGNFPPRFSGLQFPNYSSELNVNALELDDSALYLCASSPTSGGATDTQYFGPGTRLTVL.

The CDR3 coding sequence is TGTGCCAGCAGCCAAGCCAGGACAGGGGCGATGAACACTGAAGCTTTCTTT. Amino acid sequence: CASSQARTGAMNTEAFF. V is TRBV3-1 (or the pseudogene TRBV3-2) and J is TRBJ1-1, with 9 nucleotides matching TRBD1. J lost 0 bases, V lost 1 base, and 6 bases had no gene match. CDR1 is LGHDT, CDR2 YNNKEL, per germline (reference sequence). There are 17 residues in the CDR3.

The table lists this clone with a count of one. The chain is built from TRBV30 and TRBJ1-6; D is perhaps TRBD1 (5 bases). Germline assignment: CDR1 GTSNPN and CDR2 SVGIG (reference sequence). CDR3 length equals 15 residues. Trimming left V 0 bases short and J 10 bases short, with 16 bases between. Written as DNA, the CDR3 is TGTGCCTGGAGTGTAAACGGGGGAAAGTACTCACCCCTCCACTTT. It translates to CAWSVNGGKYSPLHF. The full variable domain, completed using reference TRBV30 and TRBJ1-6, is SQTIHQWPATLVQPVGSPLSLECTVEGTSNPNLYWYRQAAGRGLQLLFYSVGIGQISSEVPQNLSASRPQDRQFILSSKKLLLSDSGFYLCAWSVNGGKYSPLHFGNGTRLTVT.

The chain carries TRBV2 and TRBJ2-5; possibly TRBD2 for D (6 bases). Germline V gene lookup returns CDR1 SNHLY and CDR2 FYNNEI. This CDR3 contains 15 residues. The V end lost 7 bases, the J end lost 3 bases, and 18 bases lay between the germline ends. CDR3 nucleotide sequence: TGTGCCAGCACCTCCCGGGGGTGGCAGAAAGAGACCCAGTACTTC. It translates to CASTSRGWQKETQYF.

The chain uses TRBV29-1 and TRBJ1-1, with 8 nucleotides matching TRBD1. The CDR3 extends over 13 amino acids. J lost 2 bases, V lost 4 bases, and 3 bases had no gene match. Germline-derived CDR1 and CDR2 are SQVTM and ANQGSEA. This CDR3 reads CSVVDRGNTEAFF. For the CDR3, the DNA is TGCAGCGTTGTTGACAGGGGTAACACTGAAGCTTTCTTT.

The CDR3: CASSLDGTSGRHLNTQYF. CDR3 bases: TGTGCCAGCAGCTTAGATGGGACTAGCGGTCGCCATTTGAATACGCAGTATTTT. The V and J genes are TRBV7-2 and TRBJ2-3; 11 nucleotides match TRBD2. Germline CDR1 reads SGHTA; CDR2 reads FQGNSA. Trimming took 1 base from V and 7 from J; bases not matched to a gene: 13. The CDR3 sequence is 18 residues long.

CDR3 DNA sequence: TGTGCCAGCAGTGCGAATAGCCGGGAGACCCAGTACTTC. Its translation is CASSANSRETQYF. The chain employs TRBV2 and TRBJ2-5; D unclear. Germline V gives CDR1 SNHLY, CDR2 FYNNEI. The CDR3 length is 13 residues. Trimming took off 4 bases at V and 5 bases at J, with 11 bases between the two ends.

V gene TRBV30 combines with J gene TRBJ2-5; D is undetermined. Per germline, CDR1 GTSNPN and CDR2 SVGIG (reference sequence). The CDR3 runs 13 residues. V was pared by 0 bases and J by 2 bases, with 7 bases between. The CDR3 DNA reads TGTGCCTGGAGTGTACAGCCACAAGAGACCCAGTACTTC. Residues: CAWSVQPQETQYF.

The V and J genes are TRBV4-3 and TRBJ1-5; the D is unclear. In germline, CDR1 is LGHNA, CDR2 YSLEER. There are 16 residues in the CDR3. The V gene lost 4 bases and the J gene lost 3 bases, with 16 bases spanning the gap. CDR3 bases: TGCGCCAGCAGCCTCCATAGGGAAATTAACAATCAGCCCCAGCATTTT. Amino acids: CASSLHREINNQPQHF.

This clone was seen once. This chain links TRBV9 with TRBJ1-2; D is unresolved. Germline CDR1 reads SGDLS; CDR2 reads YYNGEE. CDR3 size: 12 residues. Deletions cut 4 bases from V and 4 bases from J, with 8 bases between. CDR3 in amino acids: CASSSWGYGYTF. The CDR3 DNA is TGTGCCAGCAGCTCCTGGGGCTATGGCTACACCTTC. Drawing the rest from reference TRBV9 and TRBJ1-2, the complete variable domain is DSGVTQTPKHLITATGQRVTLRCSPRSGDLSVYWYQQSLDQGLQFLIQYYNGEERAKGNILERFSAQQFPDLHSELNLSSLELGDSALYFCASSSWGYGYTFGSGTRLTVV.